These T cell receptor beta chains were read from a single sample in a study of T cell repertoires in ileal Crohn's disease. The repertoire was sequenced with immunoSEQ multiplex PCR; TCRdb's copy has only in-frame clones and lacks some. Of around 1,800 clones listed, around 84% are singletons. Material for sequencing was ileal tissue. The source of these receptors is an adult with Crohn's disease. Each CDR3 is given with its conserved first and last residue. The order of the fields is J gene, V gene, D gene, CDR3 DNA, CDR3 protein. The D gene is left open where the match is weak.

j_gene: TRBJ2-2
v_gene: TRBV6-5
d_gene: .
CDR3nt: TGTGCCAGCAGTTATACAGGGGGACTAAACACCGGGGAGCTGTTTTTT
CDR3aa: CASSYTGGLNTGELFF

j_gene: TRBJ1-6
v_gene: TRBV5-1
d_gene: .
CDR3nt: TGCGCCAGCAGCTTGGCCATCGGGGGGGGCAACTATAATTCACCCCTCCACTTT
CDR3aa: CASSLAIGGGNYNSPLHF

j_gene: TRBJ1-2
v_gene: TRBV9
d_gene: .
CDR3nt: TGTGCCAGCAGCGCCGGTGGACAGAGAAGTTATGGCTACACCTTC
CDR3aa: CASSAGGQRSYGYTF

j_gene: TRBJ1-1
v_gene: TRBV7-2
d_gene: .
CDR3nt: TGTGCCAGCAGCTTTTACAGTTTTGGGAACACTGAAGCTTTCTTT
CDR3aa: CASSFYSFGNTEAFF

j_gene: TRBJ2-2
v_gene: TRBV9
d_gene: .
CDR3nt: TGTGCCAGCAGCGTAGCTTTGTCCGCCGGGGAGCTGTTTTTT
CDR3aa: CASSVALSAGELFF

j_gene: TRBJ2-6
v_gene: TRBV12-5
d_gene: .
CDR3nt: TGTGCTAGTGGTTTGGTGGGGCAGACTCTGGCTGGGGCCAACGTCCTGACTTTC
CDR3aa: CASGLVGQTLAGANVLTF

j_gene: TRBJ2-1
v_gene: TRBV18
d_gene: TRBD2
CDR3nt: TGTGCCAGCTCAGTGACACTGGCGGGGGGACACAATGAGCAGTTCTTC
CDR3aa: CASSVTLAGGHNEQFF

j_gene: TRBJ1-2
v_gene: TRBV13
d_gene: .
CDR3nt: TGTGCCAGCAGCTTAGACTCAAGGGGCGGCTACACCTTC
CDR3aa: CASSLDSRGGYTF

j_gene: TRBJ1-1
v_gene: TRBV5-1
d_gene: TRBD1
CDR3nt: TGCGCCAGCAGCTTGGAGACAGGGGGCTCCATGAACACTGAAGCTTTCTTT
CDR3aa: CASSLETGGSMNTEAFF

j_gene: TRBJ2-7
v_gene: TRBV7-2
d_gene: TRBD1
CDR3nt: TGTGCCAGCAGCTTAACCGGGACAGGGCTCACCATGGGCGAGCAGTACTTC
CDR3aa: CASSLTGTGLTMGEQYF

j_gene: TRBJ1-1
v_gene: TRBV18
d_gene: .
CDR3nt: TGTGCCAGCTCCCAACAGGGAGAGAACACTGAAGCTTTCTTT
CDR3aa: CASSQQGENTEAFF

j_gene: TRBJ1-2
v_gene: TRBV6-1
d_gene: .
CDR3nt: TGTGCCAGCAGTATCCAGGGGCGCACTAACTATGGCTACACCTTC
CDR3aa: CASSIQGRTNYGYTF